This T cell receptor (beta chain) derives from a study of response to subunit inactivated influenza vaccine. This clonotype was seen at least ten times. Its antigen remains unidentified. Findings of the study overall: Every seasonal influenza vaccination brings in few new T cells, the authors suggested.

TCRdb called the RT-PCR reads again in MiXCR, with one record for every CDR3 protein. The repertoire holds approximately 700,000 distinct CDR3 sequences, about 15% seen once, with 11% in the top ten. This sample comprised PBMCs from blood, obtained about 11 days after vaccination. The source of this sequence is a man between 45 and 60 years old who received an inactivated influenza vaccine.

This CDR3 is CASSPPMAGGPHEQYF. The CDR3 nucleotides read TGTGCCAGCTCACCGCCCATGGCGGGAGGGCCCCACGAGCAGTACTTC. The rearrangement uses TRBV18 and TRBJ2-7, with TRBD2 matching 9 bases. V gave up 3 bases and J gave up 5 bases; unmatched junction bases: 11. CDR3 length equals 16 residues. Germline CDR1 KGHSH, CDR2 LQKENI. The variable domain in full, with the rest retrieved from reference TRBV18 and TRBJ2-7, is NAGVMQNPRHLVRRRGQEARLRCSPMKGHSHVYWYRQLPEEGLKFMVYLQKENIIDESGMPKERFSAEFPKEGPSILRIQQVVRGDSAAYFCASSPPMAGGPHEQYFGPGTRLTVT.